The 19 T cell receptor beta chains below were found in one sample sequenced in a study of blood T cell repertoires in COVID-19. Generated by immunoSEQ multiplex PCR, the TCRdb table keeps only in-frame clones and is missing some. The sample shows 500,000 to 600,000 clones, roughly 91% of them seen only once. Material: peripheral blood. These receptors all stem from a woman aged 45-65 years with COVID-19, enrolled during active disease.

The table lists this clone with a count of one. V and J are TRBV29-1 and TRBJ1-1; perhaps TRBD1 as D (5 bases). CDR3 length equals 11 residues. The germline V gene encodes CDR1 SQVTM and CDR2 ANQGSEA. V was clipped by 7 bases and J by 1 base, with 7 bases between them. The CDR3 sequence: CSGRGNTEAFF. CDR3 nucleotides: TGCAGCGGGAGGGGGAACACTGAAGCTTTCTTT.

This chain joins TRBV3-1 (or the pseudogene TRBV3-2) and TRBJ2-5; tentatively, D is TRBD2 (6 bases). The germline V gene encodes CDR1 LGHDT and CDR2 YNNKEL (reference sequence). The CDR3 contains 16 residues. Trimming left V 2 bases short and J 4 bases short, with 17 bases between. CDR3 nucleotides: TGTGCCAGCAGCCAATTGGTTTGGGGGGAGTCAGAGACCCAGTACTTC. Its protein product is CASSQLVWGESETQYF.

CDR3 region: CASRGETQYF. As DNA, the CDR3 is TGTGCCAGCAGGGGGGAGACCCAGTACTTC. The chain is built from TRBV19 and TRBJ2-5; TRBD1 aligns across 7 bases. CDR3 length equals 10 residues. V was pared by 9 bases and J by 5 bases, with 0 bases of the junction left unmatched. In germline, CDR1 is LNHDA, CDR2 SQIVND (reference sequence).

V is TRBV20-1 and J is TRBJ2-2; tentative D call: TRBD2 (6 bases). The CDR3 totals 14 residues. Trimming stripped 3 bases from V and 4 bases from J, with 12 bases between. The germline gives CDR1 DFQATT, CDR2 SNEGSKA (reference sequence). The DNA of the CDR3 is TGCAGTGCTAGTACCCAGGGAGGCACCGGGGAGCTGTTTTTT. Protein product: CSASTQGGTGELFF.

This clone was seen only a few times. This sequence joins TRBV7-9 and TRBJ2-7, with a weak D call TRBD1 (6 bases). V was cut by 3 bases and J by 3 bases, with 18 bases left in between. Germline CDR1 and CDR2: SEHNR and FQNEAQ (reference sequence). The CDR3 sequence is 16 residues long. CDR3 nucleotide sequence: TGTGCCAGCAGCTTGACAACAGGGATTTTCGGCTACGAGCAGTACTTC. This encodes CASSLTTGIFGYEQYF. The full variable domain, in which reference TRBV7-9 and TRBJ2-7 provide the parts outside the CDR3, is DTGVSQNPRHKITKRGQNVTFRCDPISEHNRLYWYRQTLGQGPEFLTYFQNEAQLEKSRLLSDRFSAERPKGSFSTLEIQRTEQGDSAMYLCASSLTTGIFGYEQYFGPGTRLTVT.

This chain joins TRBV5-1 and TRBJ1-2; D uncertain. The CDR3 loop spans 14 amino acids. Trimming removed 5 bases at V and 2 bases at J, with 13 bases between. The germline CDR1 and CDR2 sequences are SGHRS and YFSETQ. The CDR3 region has the DNA TGCGCCAGCAGGAATCCCTACTTGAACTATGGCTACACCTTC. Encoded protein: CASRNPYLNYGYTF.

This clone has a single count. This chain uses TRBV13 with TRBJ2-7; 7 bases align to TRBD1. Germline V gene sequence: CDR1 PRHDT, CDR2 FYEKMQ (reference sequence). V trimming: 3 bases; J trimming: 3 bases; junction bases outside the gene matches: 2. The CDR3 spans 13 residues. The DNA of the CDR3 is TGTGCCAGCAGCTTCGACAGGGACTACGAGCAGTACTTC. This encodes CASSFDRDYEQYF.

The chain links TRBV5-1 to TRBJ2-3; D is ambiguous. The CDR3 loop spans 14 amino acids. V was pared by 0 bases and J by 1 base, with 6 bases between. The germline CDR1 and CDR2 sequences are SGHRS and YFSETQ. This CDR3 is CASSLDSRTDTQYF. CDR3 in DNA: TGCGCCAGCAGCTTGGACAGCCGCACAGATACGCAGTATTTT.

The gene calls are TRBV7-3 and TRBJ1-5; no definite D call. Trimming cost V 1 base and J 3 bases, with 4 bases left between them. From germline, CDR1 is SGHTA and CDR2 FQGTGA. CDR3 length: 13 residues. CDR3 protein: CASSLSLNQPQHF. The CDR3 coding sequence is TGTGCCAGCAGCTTAAGTCTCAATCAGCCCCAGCATTTT.

CDR3 residues: CASSQTSGGGGNEQFF. The CDR3 DNA follows: TGTGCCAGCAGCCAGACTAGCGGGGGAGGGGGCAATGAGCAGTTCTTC. The genes are TRBV9 and TRBJ2-1; 12 nucleotides align to TRBD2. Per germline, CDR1 SGDLS and CDR2 YYNGEE. Losses at the gene ends were 4 bases for V and 6 bases for J; bases not matched to a gene: 8. There are 16 residues in the CDR3.

The rearrangement links TRBV10-3 to TRBJ2-4; 11 nucleotides agree with TRBD2. CDR3 size: 14 residues. Germline V CDR1 and CDR2: ENHRY, SYGVKD. After removal of 3 bases from V and 14 bases from J, the junction contained 9 bases not matched to a gene. CDR3 sequence reads: CAISDPVAGGLKYF. CDR3 coding DNA: TGTGCCATCAGTGATCCGGTAGCGGGGGGGCTAAAGTACTTC.

V gene TRBV6-2 or TRBV6-3 combines with J gene TRBJ1-6, with D possibly matching TRBD1 (5 bases). V shed 2 bases and J shed 8 bases, with 7 bases lying between them. This CDR3 has 13 residues. Germline lookup yields CDR1 MNHEY and CDR2 SVGEGT. The CDR3 nucleotides are TGTGCCAGCAGTTACCAGGGTGATTCACCCCTCCACTTT. It translates to CASSYQGDSPLHF.

This clone was observed a single time. The chain joins TRBV18 to TRBJ2-3; TRBD1 agrees at 7 bases. This CDR3 is built from 15 residues. V shed 2 bases, J shed 4 bases, and the junction held 6 bases outside the gene matches. The germline CDR1 and CDR2 sequences are KGHSH and LQKENI. The CDR3 DNA reads as TGTGCCAGCTCACCAGACGACAGGGATTCAGATACGCAGTATTTT. Translation gives CASSPDDRDSDTQYF.

This clone was seen just once. The chain links TRBV30 to TRBJ1-2; a possible D gene is TRBD1 (6 bases). CDR3 length equals 16 residues. Germline CDR1 reads GTSNPN; CDR2 reads SVGIG (reference sequence). V lost 2 bases, J lost 6 bases, and 22 bases lay in between. The chain's CDR3 is CAWSRETGPVGHGYTF. The CDR3 DNA is TGTGCCTGGAGTCGAGAAACAGGGCCCGTTGGGCATGGCTACACCTTC.

J is TRBJ1-1 and V is TRBV6-6; 7 bases match TRBD1. J lost 3 bases, V lost 2 bases, and 6 bases had no gene match. Germline values: CDR1 MNHNY, CDR2 SVGAGI (reference sequence). The CDR3 runs to 15 residues. CDR3 amino acids: CASSYPDRVDTEAFF. CDR3 DNA: TGTGCCAGCAGTTACCCCGACAGGGTTGACACTGAAGCTTTCTTT.

V and J are TRBV19 and TRBJ2-1; 8 bases map to TRBD2. V was clipped by 4 bases and J by 10 bases; unmatched bases: 12. The length of the CDR3 is 15 residues. Germline values: CDR1 LNHDA, CDR2 SQIVND (reference sequence). The CDR3 here is CASSTLRGGGLEQFF. The CDR3 DNA reads TGTGCCAGTAGTACCCTTAGGGGCGGGGGGTTGGAGCAGTTCTTC.

V usage is TRBV27 and J usage is TRBJ2-2; 7 nucleotides match TRBD2. With V trimmed by 3 bases and J by 5 bases, 0 bases remained unmatched. Germline CDR1 MNHEY, CDR2 SMNVEV (reference sequence). CDR3 length equals 13 residues. The CDR3 DNA reads as TGTGCCAGCAGTTTCGGGGGGACCGGGGAGCTGTTTTTT. This gives the protein CASSFGGTGELFF.

This chain links TRBV5-4 with TRBJ2-2; D call uncertain. The CDR3 runs 15 residues. Germline-derived CDR1 and CDR2 are SGHNT and YYREEE (reference sequence). Trimming took off 3 bases at V and 6 bases at J, with 15 bases between the two ends. The CDR3 bases are TGTGCCAGCAGCTCGGGTCCTGCTGGTTCCGGGGAGCTGTTTTTT. Translated: CASSSGPAGSGELFF.

This clone was picked up a small number of times. The chain has TRBV27 and TRBJ1-1, with D maybe TRBD1 (6 bases). The germline V gene has CDR1 MNHEY and CDR2 SMNVEV (reference sequence). V dropped 3 bases and J dropped 4 bases, with 12 bases sitting between them. The CDR3 is made up of 14 amino acids. The DNA for the CDR3 is TGTGCCAGCAGTTTTTCAGGCAGGGGCACTGAAGCTTTCTTT. Protein product: CASSFSGRGTEAFF.